A selection of T cell receptor beta chains follows, all from one sample in a study of OX40 agonist ivuxolimab in advanced cancers. The repertoire was sequenced with immunoSEQ multiplex PCR; TCRdb's copy has only in-frame clones and lacks some. The table lists about 67,000 clones, around 84% of them singletons. Sample: CD4+ or CD8+ T cells sorted from blood, taken in a trial of the OX40 agonist ivuxolimab. The origin of the receptors is an adult with an advanced solid tumor such as melanoma, head and neck, liver or kidney cancer. The CDR3 runs from the conserved cysteine through the conserved F or W. Each record gives: D gene, J gene, clone size, V gene, CDR3 protein, CDR3 DNA. The D gene is left open where the match is weak. Clone size is not always given. Where it is, it says once, few, many or a class for expanded clones.

d_call: TRBD1
j_call: TRBJ2-4
clone_size: NA
v_call: TRBV2
cdr3_aa: CASGGQGRNIQYF
cdr3_nt: TGTGCCTCGGGGGGACAGGGTAGGAACATTCAGTACTTC

d_call: NA
j_call: TRBJ1-1
clone_size: NA
v_call: TRBV5-4
cdr3_aa: CASSSSGRGNEAFF
cdr3_nt: TGTGCCAGCAGCTCCTCGGGACGGGGGAATGAAGCTTTCTTT

d_call: TRBD1
j_call: TRBJ2-1
clone_size: NA
v_call: TRBV9
cdr3_aa: CASSVKGAPRDEQFF
cdr3_nt: TGTGCCAGCAGCGTAAAGGGGGCCCCTCGCGATGAGCAGTTCTTC

d_call: NA
j_call: TRBJ2-1
clone_size: NA
v_call: TRBV18
cdr3_aa: CASSPGSLDEQFF
cdr3_nt: TGTGCCAGCTCACCCGGAAGCCTCGATGAGCAGTTCTTC

d_call: TRBD1
j_call: TRBJ1-1
clone_size: NA
v_call: TRBV10-1
cdr3_aa: CASSNTGATEAFF
cdr3_nt: TGCGCCAGCAGTAATACAGGGGCAACTGAAGCTTTCTTT

d_call: NA
j_call: TRBJ1-3
clone_size: NA
v_call: TRBV6-1
cdr3_aa: CASSEGGAGNTIYF
cdr3_nt: TGTGCCAGCAGTGAAGGGGGGGCTGGAAACACCATATATTTT

d_call: NA
j_call: TRBJ2-1
clone_size: once
v_call: TRBV5-6
cdr3_aa: CASSLVSIDEQFF
cdr3_nt: TGTGCCAGCAGCTTGGTTTCCATCGATGAGCAGTTCTTC

d_call: NA
j_call: TRBJ1-5
clone_size: NA
v_call: TRBV11-3
cdr3_aa: CASSSGNLQPQHF
cdr3_nt: TGTGCCAGCAGCTCCGGGAATCTTCAGCCCCAGCATTTT

d_call: TRBD2
j_call: TRBJ2-3
clone_size: NA
v_call: TRBV7-2
cdr3_aa: CASSLTASGSTDTQYF
cdr3_nt: TGTGCCAGCAGCTTAACGGCTAGCGGGAGCACAGATACGCAGTATTTT

d_call: NA
j_call: TRBJ1-3
clone_size: NA
v_call: TRBV4-2
cdr3_aa: CASSQEAGRGNTIYF
cdr3_nt: TGTGCCAGCAGCCAAGAGGCAGGGAGGGGAAACACCATATATTTT

d_call: NA
j_call: TRBJ1-2
clone_size: NA
v_call: TRBV6-5
cdr3_aa: CASSSTPGRGGYTF
cdr3_nt: TGTGCCAGCAGTTCCACGCCGGGGAGGGGCGGCTACACCTTC

d_call: NA
j_call: TRBJ2-1
clone_size: NA
v_call: TRBV9
cdr3_aa: CASSPRGSGALNEQFF
cdr3_nt: TGTGCCAGCAGCCCGAGAGGGTCTGGGGCCCTTAATGAGCAGTTCTTC

d_call: NA
j_call: TRBJ1-4
clone_size: once
v_call: TRBV4-1
cdr3_aa: CASSQDGAGRNEKLFF
cdr3_nt: TGCGCCAGCAGCCAAGACGGGGCAGGGAGGAATGAAAAACTGTTTTTT

d_call: TRBD2
j_call: TRBJ2-1
clone_size: NA
v_call: TRBV7-2
cdr3_aa: CASSPMGGGSYNEQFF
cdr3_nt: TGTGCCAGCAGCCCCATGGGGGGGGGCTCCTACAATGAGCAGTTCTTC

d_call: TRBD1
j_call: TRBJ2-5
clone_size: NA
v_call: TRBV6-6
cdr3_aa: CASSLGQGAAIETQYF
cdr3_nt: TGTGCCAGCAGCTTGGGACAGGGGGCAGCAATTGAGACCCAGTACTTC

d_call: NA
j_call: TRBJ2-5
clone_size: NA
v_call: TRBV15
cdr3_aa: CATSREWGIVETQYF
cdr3_nt: TGTGCCACCAGCAGAGAATGGGGGATAGTGGAGACCCAGTACTTC

d_call: TRBD2
j_call: TRBJ2-2
clone_size: once
v_call: TRBV4-2
cdr3_aa: CASSQHTSGRSVTGELFF
cdr3_nt: TGTGCCAGCAGCCAACATACTAGCGGGAGGTCGGTCACCGGGGAGCTGTTTTTT

d_call: TRBD2
j_call: TRBJ2-3
clone_size: NA
v_call: TRBV7-9
cdr3_aa: CASSPRTDTSGRDTQYF
cdr3_nt: TGTGCCAGCAGCCCGCGGACGGATACTAGCGGCAGAGATACGCAGTATTTT

d_call: NA
j_call: TRBJ2-5
clone_size: NA
v_call: TRBV2
cdr3_aa: CASSDGLMAGEETQYF
cdr3_nt: TGTGCCAGCAGTGATGGCTTGATGGCAGGAGAAGAGACCCAGTACTTC

d_call: NA
j_call: TRBJ2-7
clone_size: NA
v_call: TRBV4-2
cdr3_aa: CASSRRLLSYEQYF
cdr3_nt: TGTGCCAGCAGCCGAAGACTACTCAGCTACGAGCAGTACTTC

d_call: NA
j_call: TRBJ1-1
clone_size: few
v_call: TRBV10-1
cdr3_aa: CASSEPASGVAFF
cdr3_nt: TGCGCCAGCAGTGAGCCAGCATCAGGGGTAGCTTTCTTT

d_call: NA
j_call: TRBJ1-1
clone_size: NA
v_call: TRBV11-2
cdr3_aa: CASSLEWRHKNTEAFF
cdr3_nt: TGTGCCAGCAGCTTAGAATGGCGGCATAAGAACACTGAAGCTTTCTTT

d_call: TRBD1
j_call: TRBJ2-3
clone_size: once
v_call: TRBV19
cdr3_aa: CASTIDRGPGTDTQYF
cdr3_nt: TGTGCCAGTACCATCGACAGGGGGCCTGGCACAGATACGCAGTATTTT

d_call: TRBD1
j_call: TRBJ2-7
clone_size: few
v_call: TRBV30
cdr3_aa: CAWHYRGLSEQYF
cdr3_nt: TGTGCCTGGCATTACAGGGGATTAAGCGAGCAGTACTTC

d_call: NA
j_call: TRBJ1-1
clone_size: few
v_call: TRBV29-1
cdr3_aa: CSVVRNTEAFF
cdr3_nt: TGCAGCGTTGTCAGGAACACTGAAGCTTTCTTT

d_call: TRBD2
j_call: TRBJ2-3
clone_size: NA
v_call: TRBV30
cdr3_aa: CAWRGLAVTDTQYF
cdr3_nt: TGTGCCTGGCGGGGACTAGCGGTCACAGATACGCAGTATTTT

d_call: NA
j_call: TRBJ2-1
clone_size: NA
v_call: TRBV5-6
cdr3_aa: CASSSSVSVYNEQFF
cdr3_nt: TGTGCCAGCAGCTCAAGCGTGTCAGTATACAATGAGCAGTTCTTC

d_call: NA
j_call: TRBJ2-7
clone_size: NA
v_call: TRBV7-9
cdr3_aa: CASTLTGEIGEQYF
cdr3_nt: TGTGCCAGCACCTTGACAGGAGAGATCGGGGAGCAGTACTTC

d_call: NA
j_call: TRBJ1-5
clone_size: NA
v_call: TRBV14
cdr3_aa: CASSQDPGPQHF
cdr3_nt: TGTGCCAGCAGCCAAGACCCGGGGCCCCAGCATTTT

d_call: TRBD2
j_call: TRBJ2-2
clone_size: NA
v_call: TRBV5-8
cdr3_aa: CASSFQGLAGGYTGELFF
cdr3_nt: TGTGCCAGCAGCTTCCAGGGACTAGCGGGAGGGTACACCGGGGAGCTGTTTTTT

d_call: NA
j_call: TRBJ2-3
clone_size: NA
v_call: TRBV10-3
cdr3_aa: CASSSPGLSDTQYF
cdr3_nt: TGTGCCAGCAGTTCCCCAGGATTATCAGATACGCAGTATTTT

d_call: NA
j_call: TRBJ2-3
clone_size: NA
v_call: TRBV5-4
cdr3_aa: CASSASSVASTDTQYF
cdr3_nt: TGTGCCAGCAGCGCGAGTAGCGTCGCTAGCACAGATACGCAGTATTTT

d_call: NA
j_call: TRBJ2-3
clone_size: NA
v_call: TRBV11-2
cdr3_aa: CASSPGRDTQYF
cdr3_nt: TGTGCCAGCAGCCCCGGAAGAGATACGCAGTATTTT